This entry features one T cell receptor beta chain sequence. Its antigen is currently unknown. The CDR3 is made up of 15 amino acids. Germline V gene sequence: CDR1 LGHNA, CDR2 YNFKEQ. V lost 0 bases to trimming and J lost 4 bases, with 10 bases between them. The data are from a study of OX40 agonist ivuxolimab in advanced cancers. For the study at large: All patients had ivuxolimab intravenously every 2 weeks at 0.01 to 10 mg/kg. Dose-escalation patients suffered from hepatocellular carcinoma, melanoma, renal cell or head and neck cancer.

Clones were sequenced by immunoSEQ multiplex PCR, and TCRdb holds only the in-frame ones, with some missing. This sample yields tens of thousands of clones, of which roughly 84% are seen a single time; around a fifth belongs to the top ten. Study results and limitations: CD4+ and CD8+ T cells in blood underwent clonal expansion by week 6 at 0.1 to 3.0 mg/kg. With doses of 0.1-3.0 mg/kg, partial responders showed among the lowest clonal expansion.

The source of this sequence is an adult with an advanced solid tumor such as melanoma, head and neck, liver or kidney cancer. The input for sequencing was CD4+ or CD8+ T cells sorted from blood, taken in a trial of the OX40 agonist ivuxolimab. The chain has TRBV4-2 and TRBJ1-5; D is unresolved. The CDR3: CASSQEYALNQPQHF. CDR3 nucleotides: TGTGCCAGCAGCCAAGAGTACGCCCTGAATCAGCCCCAGCATTTT.